This TCR beta chain was recorded in a study of T cells after somatic rescue of genetic block. Profiled with immunoSEQ multiplex PCR; TCRdb holds only in-frame clones, not every one. The data show tens of thousands of clones, 92% seen once. CDR1 is MDHEN and CDR2 is SYDVKM in the germline V gene. Trimming took off 5 bases at V and 0 bases at J, with 11 bases between the two ends. The CDR3 is 16 residues long. This chain joins TRBV28 and TRBJ1-6, with no clear D. The TCR originated in a man aged 40-50 years. Sequenced: peripheral blood mononuclear cells (PBMCs). CDR3 sequence reads: CASSGTASSYNSPLHF. The CDR3 bases are TGTGCCAGCAGTGGTACAGCGAGCTCCTATAATTCACCCCTCCACTTT.